This T cell receptor beta chain was found in a study of blood T cell repertoires in COVID-19. Study-level information: Donors in the United States, Italy and Spain gave samples during acute or convalescent COVID-19. In each case, the material was cDNA or gDNA derived from T cells, B-cell-depleted T cells, or PBMCs.

Methods used by the authors: How many nucleated cells were present was estimated from reference gene primer amplification. Profiling relied on immunoSEQ multiplex PCR, and the TCRdb table lists in-frame clones only, not all of them. V and J calls and clone size are copied from that table; D and trimming were computed from the DNA. This table has roughly 250,000 clones, 88% appearing once. This clone was seen just once. Specimen: peripheral blood. The receptor comes from a man aged 55 to 69 who had recovered from COVID-19.

The CDR3 DNA reads TGTGCCAGCAGCGCAACCGGGACAGGGGTGAGTGAAGCTTTCTTT. It translates to CASSATGTGVSEAFF. The gene calls are TRBV9 and TRBJ1-1, with 10 bases fitting TRBD1. V shed 3 bases, J shed 7 bases, and the junction held 9 bases outside the gene matches. The CDR3 is 15 amino acids. CDR1 is SGDLS, CDR2 YYNGEE, per germline.